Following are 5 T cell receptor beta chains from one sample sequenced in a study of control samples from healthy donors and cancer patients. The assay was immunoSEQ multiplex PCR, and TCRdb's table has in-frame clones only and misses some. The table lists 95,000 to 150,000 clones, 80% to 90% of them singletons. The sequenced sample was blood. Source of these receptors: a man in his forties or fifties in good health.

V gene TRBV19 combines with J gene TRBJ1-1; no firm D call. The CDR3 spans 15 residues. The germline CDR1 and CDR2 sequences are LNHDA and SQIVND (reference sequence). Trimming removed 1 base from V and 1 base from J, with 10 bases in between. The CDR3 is CASSIVDTTNTEAFF. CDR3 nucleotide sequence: TGTGCCAGTAGTATAGTAGACACAACGAACACTGAAGCTTTCTTT. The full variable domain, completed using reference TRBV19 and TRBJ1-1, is DGGITQSPKYLFRKEGQNVTLSCEQNLNHDAMYWYRQDPGQGLRLIYYSQIVNDFQKGDIAEGYSVSREKKESFPLTVTSAQKNPTAFYLCASSIVDTTNTEAFFGQGTRLTVV.

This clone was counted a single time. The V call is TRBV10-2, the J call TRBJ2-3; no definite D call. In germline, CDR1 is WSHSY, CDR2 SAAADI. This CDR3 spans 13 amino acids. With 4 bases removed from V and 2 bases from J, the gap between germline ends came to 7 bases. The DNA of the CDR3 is TGCGCCAGCAGTGTTACGTTCACAGATACGCAGTATTTT. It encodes CASSVTFTDTQYF.

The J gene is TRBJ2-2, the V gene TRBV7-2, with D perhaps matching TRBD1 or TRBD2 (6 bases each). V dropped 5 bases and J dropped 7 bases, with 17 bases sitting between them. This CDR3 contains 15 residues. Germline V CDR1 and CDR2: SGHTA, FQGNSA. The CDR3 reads CASSPKWGASGELFF. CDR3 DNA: TGTGCCAGCAGCCCAAAATGGGGGGCGAGCGGGGAGCTGTTTTTT. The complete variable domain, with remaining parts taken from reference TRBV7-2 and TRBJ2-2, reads GAGVSQSPSNKVTEKGKDVELRCDPISGHTALYWYRQSLGQGLEFLIYFQGNSAPDKSGLPSDRFSAERTGGSVSTLTIQRTQQEDSAVYLCASSPKWGASGELFFGEGSRLTVL.

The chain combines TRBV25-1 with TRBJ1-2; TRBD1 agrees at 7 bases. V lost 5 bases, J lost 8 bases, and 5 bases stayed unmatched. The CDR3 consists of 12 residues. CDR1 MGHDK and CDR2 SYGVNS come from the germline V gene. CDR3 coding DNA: TGTGCCAGCAGTACAGGGGAAGGCGGCTACACCTTC. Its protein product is CASSTGEGGYTF.

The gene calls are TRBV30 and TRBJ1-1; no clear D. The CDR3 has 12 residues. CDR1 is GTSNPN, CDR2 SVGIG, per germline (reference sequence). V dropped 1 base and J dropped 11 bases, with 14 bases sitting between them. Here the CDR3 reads CAWSGGGYRAFF. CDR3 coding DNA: TGTGCCTGGAGTGGGGGAGGTTACCGGGCTTTCTTT.